Sample share makes the clone carrying this TCR beta chain medium-sized. What it recognizes is unknown. This entry comes from a study of T and B cells in COVID-19 patients. Whole-study findings and limits: Patients with COVID-19 reportedly showed strongly skewed T cell receptor beta variable and joining gene usage.

TRB rearrangements were amplified by multiplex PCR with BIOMED2 TRB-A/B primers. TCRdb ran MiXCR on the multiplex PCR reads and lists one entry per CDR3 protein. The sample lists roughly 5,200 distinct CDR3 sequences; around a quarter were seen once. Trimming cost V 5 bases and J 2 bases, with 10 bases left between them. This CDR3 comprises 13 residues. Germline CDR1 reads MNHEY; CDR2 reads SMNVEV (reference sequence). From blood, roughly 220-550 ng of genomic DNA served as TRB template. Material for sequencing was blood. This receptor was obtained from a human donor with active COVID-19. The V call is TRBV27, the J call TRBJ2-7; perhaps TRBD2 as D (5 bases). DNA of the CDR3: TGTGCCAGCAGTCGGGGTGGGCCCTACGAGCAGTACTTC. It is translated as CASSRGGPYEQYF.